The present TCR beta chain was sequenced within a study of CD8+CD57+ T cells in acquired aplastic anemia. Study in general: Quantities of DNA derived from sorted CD4+ and CD8+ cells averaged approximately 3 ug.

The CDR3 extends over 16 amino acids. CDR1 is SGHTS and CDR2 is YDEGEE in the germline V gene. J was trimmed by 4 bases and V by 4 bases; bases with no gene match: 8. This clonotype was recorded at least ten times. The antigen is not known. Study results and caveats: CD8+ Simpson's diversity showed no significant patient-control difference.

TCR beta VDJ and CDR3 were profiled, and genomic DNA was the template. TCRdb passed the reads through MiXCR, listing each CDR3 protein once. This sample has approximately 380,000 distinct CDR3 sequences, with about 70% found just once. The sequence came from a human donor in good health, serving as a control. What was sequenced was sorted CD4+, CD8+, or CD8+CD57+ T cells (not recorded which) from PBMCs. The chain combines TRBV5-8 with TRBJ2-7; 13 nucleotides align to TRBD2. CDR3 loop: CASSPAGLAGWYEQYF. CDR3 coding DNA: TGTGCCAGCAGCCCCGCGGGACTAGCGGGGTGGTACGAGCAGTACTTC. The full variable domain, rest sourced from reference TRBV5-8 and TRBJ2-7, is EAGVTQSPTHLIKTRGQQATLRCSPISGHTSVYWYQQALGLGLQFLLWYDEGEERNRGNFPPRFSGRQFPNYSSELNVNALELEDSALYLCASSPAGLAGWYEQYFGPGTRLTVT.